The present T cell receptor beta chain was sequenced within a study of Ad26.COV2.S vaccination and SARS-CoV-2 variants. Study information: Participants got Ad26.COV2.S intramuscularly, once or twice 56 days apart.

Concerning this clone: What it recognizes is unknown.

J gave up 5 bases and V 7 bases, and 13 bases lay outside the gene matches. The CDR3 sequence is 16 residues long. The germline CDR1 and CDR2 sequences are LGHNT and FRNRAP. Study findings and constraints: Total T cell responses may have been underestimated by the TCR breadth and depth analyses. The study found higher spike-specific TCR breadth in vaccine than placebo recipients.

Treatment specified: roughly 19 received Ad26.COV2.S at low or high dose, single or two shots; about 5 received placebo; per-sample allocation not given. Day 63 after the first vaccine or placebo injection was the time point for sampling. Using immunoSEQ multiplex PCR, the repertoire was profiled, and TCRdb retains in-frame clones only, with some absent. The data hold under 250,000 clones, with roughly 85% observed a single time. The chain couples TRBV12-5 to TRBJ2-1; 8 nucleotides match TRBD1. The starting material was peripheral blood, obtained in a trial of Ad26.COV2.S vaccine versus placebo. This clonotype was obtained from a person between 18 and 65 years old who received the Ad26.COV2.S COVID-19 vaccine or a placebo. CDR3 nucleotides: TGTGCTAGTGCCCAAAGCCCAGGGGGCGCAAACAATGAGCAGTTCTTC. Its translation: CASAQSPGGANNEQFF.